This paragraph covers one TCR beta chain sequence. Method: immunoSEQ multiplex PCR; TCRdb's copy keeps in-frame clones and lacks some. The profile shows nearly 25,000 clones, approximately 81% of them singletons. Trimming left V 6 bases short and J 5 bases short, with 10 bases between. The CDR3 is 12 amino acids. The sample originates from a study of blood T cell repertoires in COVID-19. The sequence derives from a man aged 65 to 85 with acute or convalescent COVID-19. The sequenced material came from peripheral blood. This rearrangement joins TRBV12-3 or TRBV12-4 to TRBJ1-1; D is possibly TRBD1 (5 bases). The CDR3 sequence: CASRPRGTEAFF. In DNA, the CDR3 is TGTGCCAGCAGACCCCGGGGGACTGAAGCTTTCTTT.